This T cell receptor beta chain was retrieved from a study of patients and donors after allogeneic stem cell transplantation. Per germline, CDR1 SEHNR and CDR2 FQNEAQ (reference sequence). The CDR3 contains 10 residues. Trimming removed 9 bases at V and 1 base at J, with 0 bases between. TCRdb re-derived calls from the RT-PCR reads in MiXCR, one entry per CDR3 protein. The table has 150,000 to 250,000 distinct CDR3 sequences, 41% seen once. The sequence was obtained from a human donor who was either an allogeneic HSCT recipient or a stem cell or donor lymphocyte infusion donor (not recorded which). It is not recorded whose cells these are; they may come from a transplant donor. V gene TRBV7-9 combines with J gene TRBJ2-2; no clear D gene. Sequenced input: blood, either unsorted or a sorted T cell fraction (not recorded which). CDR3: CARNTGELFF. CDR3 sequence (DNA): TGTGCCAGGAACACCGGGGAGCTGTTTTTT.